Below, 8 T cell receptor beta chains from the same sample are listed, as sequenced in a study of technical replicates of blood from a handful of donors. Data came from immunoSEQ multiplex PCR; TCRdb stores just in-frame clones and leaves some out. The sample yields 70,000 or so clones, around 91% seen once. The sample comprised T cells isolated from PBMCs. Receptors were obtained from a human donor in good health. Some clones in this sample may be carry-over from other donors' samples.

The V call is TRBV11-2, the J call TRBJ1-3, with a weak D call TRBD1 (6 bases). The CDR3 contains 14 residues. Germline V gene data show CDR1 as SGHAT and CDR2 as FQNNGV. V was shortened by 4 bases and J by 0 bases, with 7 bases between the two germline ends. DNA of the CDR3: TGTGCCAGCAGCTCGGGACACTCTGGAAACACCATATATTTT. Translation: CASSSGHSGNTIYF.

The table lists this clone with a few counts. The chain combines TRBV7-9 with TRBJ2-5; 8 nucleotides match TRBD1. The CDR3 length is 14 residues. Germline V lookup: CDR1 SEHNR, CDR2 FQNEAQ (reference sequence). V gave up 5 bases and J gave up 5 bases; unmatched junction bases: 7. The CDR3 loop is CASSQGTGGETQYF. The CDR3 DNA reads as TGTGCCAGCAGCCAGGGGACAGGCGGGGAGACCCAGTACTTC. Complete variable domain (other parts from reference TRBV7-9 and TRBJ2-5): DTGVSQNPRHKITKRGQNVTFRCDPISEHNRLYWYRQTLGQGPEFLTYFQNEAQLEKSRLLSDRFSAERPKGSFSTLEIQRTEQGDSAMYLCASSQGTGGETQYFGPGTRLLVL.

For the CDR3, the DNA is TGTGCCAGCAGTGATATCCGGGGGGGGAATGAGCAGTTCTTC. Protein: CASSDIRGGNEQFF. The chain joins TRBV25-1 to TRBJ2-1; 8 bases match TRBD2. Trimming took 3 bases from V and 7 from J; bases not matched to a gene: 5. The CDR3 sequence is 14 residues long. Germline lookup yields CDR1 MGHDK and CDR2 SYGVNS.

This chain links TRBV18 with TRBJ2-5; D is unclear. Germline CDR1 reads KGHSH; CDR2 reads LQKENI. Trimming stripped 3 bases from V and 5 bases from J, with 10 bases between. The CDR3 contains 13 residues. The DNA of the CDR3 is TGTGCCAGCTCACCCCGGTCGGTGGAGACCCAGTACTTC. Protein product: CASSPRSVETQYF.

The CDR3 protein is CASSEGAAGWPDTQYF. DNA for the CDR3: TGCGCCAGCAGCGAGGGGGCGGCGGGGTGGCCAGATACGCAGTATTTT. The genes are TRBV5-1 and TRBJ2-3; D possibly corresponds to TRBD1 (7 bases). This CDR3 region has 16 residues. V dropped 4 bases and J dropped 4 bases, with 19 bases sitting between them. CDR1 and CDR2 (germline): SGHRS, YFSETQ.

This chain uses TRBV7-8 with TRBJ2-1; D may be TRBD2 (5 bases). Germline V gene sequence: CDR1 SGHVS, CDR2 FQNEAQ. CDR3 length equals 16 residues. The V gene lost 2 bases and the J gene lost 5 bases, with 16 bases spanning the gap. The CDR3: CASSLRASNLHNEQFF. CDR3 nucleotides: TGTGCCAGCAGCTTAAGGGCTAGCAACCTCCACAATGAGCAGTTCTTC.

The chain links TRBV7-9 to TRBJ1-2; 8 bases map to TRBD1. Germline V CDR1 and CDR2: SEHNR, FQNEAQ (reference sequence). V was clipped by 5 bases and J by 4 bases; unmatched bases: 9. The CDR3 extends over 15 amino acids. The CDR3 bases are TGTGCCAGCAGCCAGGGACAGGATCATCGCTATGGCTACACCTTC. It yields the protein CASSQGQDHRYGYTF.

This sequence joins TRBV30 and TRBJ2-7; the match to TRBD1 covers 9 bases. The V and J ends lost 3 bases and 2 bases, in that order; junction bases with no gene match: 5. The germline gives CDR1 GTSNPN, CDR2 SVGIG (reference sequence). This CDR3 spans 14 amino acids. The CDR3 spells CAWRDRDRAYEQYF. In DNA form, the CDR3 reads TGTGCCTGGAGGGACCGGGACAGGGCCTACGAGCAGTACTTC.